This passage covers 21 T cell receptor beta chains from one sample sequenced in a study of T cell responses to AZD1222 COVID-19 vaccine. Method: immunoSEQ multiplex PCR; TCRdb's copy keeps in-frame clones and lacks some. The data hold 240,000 or so clones, with approximately 93% observed a single time. This specimen was peripheral blood, taken on day 0 of AZD1222 vaccination. The receptor set was obtained from an adult in good health.

This clone was seen just once. The CDR3 nucleotides read TGTGCCAGCAGCGTAGGTCAGGGAGAATATAATTCACCCCTCCACTTT. Translation gives CASSVGQGEYNSPLHF. The chain recombines TRBV9 with TRBJ1-6; tentative D call: TRBD1 (5 bases). Trimming stripped 0 bases from V and 4 bases from J, with 11 bases between. CDR1 and CDR2 from the germline V gene are SGDLS and YYNGEE. There are 16 residues in the CDR3.

V is TRBV18 and J is TRBJ2-2; D perhaps matches TRBD1 (6 bases). V lost 1 base and J lost 2, with 11 bases in between. The CDR3 length is 16 residues. Germline CDR1 KGHSH, CDR2 LQKENI. The DNA for the CDR3 is TGTGCCAGCTCACCACGTACAGGGAGCAACACCGGGGAGCTGTTTTTT. Its translation is CASSPRTGSNTGELFF.

The chain couples TRBV18 to TRBJ1-2, with D perhaps matching TRBD1 (5 bases). V lost 2 bases to trimming and J lost 7 bases, with 8 bases between them. CDR1 is KGHSH, CDR2 LQKENI, per germline. The CDR3 runs to 12 residues. CDR3 in DNA: TGTGCCAGCTCACCAGAGGGGTCTGGCTACACCTTC. Encoded protein: CASSPEGSGYTF.

V gene TRBV5-1 combines with J gene TRBJ1-1, with no clear D. Trimming stripped 3 bases from V and 1 base from J, with 10 bases between. Germline V gene data show CDR1 as SGHRS and CDR2 as YFSETQ. CDR3 length: 14 residues. The CDR3 DNA is TGCGCCAGCAGCTCTGGGTGGGAGAACACTGAAGCTTTCTTT. Its translation is CASSSGWENTEAFF. The complete variable domain, with remaining parts taken from reference TRBV5-1 and TRBJ1-1, reads KAGVTQTPRYLIKTRGQQVTLSCSPISGHRSVSWYQQTPGQGLQFLFEYFSETQRNKGNFPGRFSGRQFSNSRSEMNVSTLELGDSALYLCASSSGWENTEAFFGQGTRLTVV.

The J gene is TRBJ2-5, the V gene TRBV28, with D perhaps TRBD1 (5 bases). V was cut by 1 base and J by 4 bases, with 10 bases left in between. The CDR3 runs 14 residues. CDR1 and CDR2 from the germline V gene are MDHEN and SYDVKM. CDR3 loop: CASSLSLGAETQYF. The CDR3 DNA sequence: TGTGCCAGCAGTTTATCTCTAGGGGCAGAGACCCAGTACTTC.

CDR3 sequence (DNA): TGTGCCAGCACCTCGGGCCTGCTAGACACTGAAGCTTTCTTT. This sequence encodes CASTSGLLDTEAFF. The V call is TRBV9, the J call TRBJ1-1; D ambiguous. V lost 6 bases to trimming and J lost 3 bases, with 15 bases between them. CDR1 SGDLS and CDR2 YYNGEE come from the germline V gene. This CDR3 contains 14 residues.

V usage is TRBV3-1 (or the pseudogene TRBV3-2) and J usage is TRBJ2-3; tentatively, D is TRBD1 (7 bases). The V end lost 5 bases, the J end lost 5 bases, and 11 bases lay between the germline ends. The CDR3 is 13 residues long. In germline, CDR1 is LGHDT, CDR2 YNNKEL (reference sequence). CDR3 sequence (DNA): TGTGCCAGCAGCTTCAGGGGGGAAGATACGCAGTATTTT. Translating gives CASSFRGEDTQYF.

About this clone: Other DNA sequences in the same sample also yield this CDR3. CDR3 sequence reads: CSARDSYEQYF. CDR3 DNA sequence: TGCAGTGCTAGAGACTCCTACGAGCAGTACTTC. J is TRBJ2-7 and V is TRBV20-1; D is unresolved. Germline assignment: CDR1 DFQATT and CDR2 SNEGSKA (reference sequence). Deletions cut 0 bases from V and 0 bases from J, with 0 bases between. The CDR3 is made up of 11 amino acids.

The rearrangement joins TRBV3-1 (or the pseudogene TRBV3-2) to TRBJ2-3, with D tentatively TRBD2 (5 bases). This CDR3 is built from 16 residues. Germline lookup yields CDR1 LGHDT and CDR2 YNNKEL (reference sequence). Trimming removed 4 bases at V and 8 bases at J, with 22 bases between. The CDR3 DNA follows: TGTGCCAGCAGCCCGCCCGAGGGAGCAAAGTGGGGTACGCAGTATTTT. Translating it yields CASSPPEGAKWGTQYF.

The chain has TRBV20-1 and TRBJ1-4, with D maybe TRBD1 (6 bases). Trimming removed 4 bases at V and 8 bases at J, with 8 bases between. The germline V gene encodes CDR1 DFQATT and CDR2 SNEGSKA (reference sequence). This CDR3 region has 11 residues. In DNA form, the CDR3 reads TGCAGTGCTATAGGGGGGGAAAAACTGTTTTTT. Amino acids: CSAIGGEKLFF.

This chain links TRBV9 with TRBJ2-7; no firm D call. The CDR3 contains 13 residues. Germline CDR1 and CDR2: SGDLS and YYNGEE. V was clipped by 4 bases and J by 7 bases, with 15 bases between them. CDR3 in amino acids: CASSPALIGEQYF. The CDR3 nucleotides are TGTGCCAGCAGCCCTGCCCTTATCGGAGAGCAGTACTTC.

The chain links TRBV5-4 to TRBJ2-1; 8 positions agree with TRBD2. The J segment lost 1 base and the V segment lost 1 base, leaving 4 bases of the junction unmatched. The CDR3 has 16 residues. The germline V gene has CDR1 SGHNT and CDR2 YYREEE (reference sequence). The CDR3 DNA sequence: TGTGCCAGCAGCTTGAGAGCGGGGGTTTCCTACAATGAGCAGTTCTTC. Encoded protein: CASSLRAGVSYNEQFF.

The chain carries TRBV19 and TRBJ2-5; possible D gene TRBD1, 5 bases. The CDR3 sequence is 13 residues long. Germline CDR1 is LNHDA and CDR2 is SQIVND (reference sequence). Trimming removed 10 bases from V and 4 bases from J, with 16 bases in between. In DNA form, the CDR3 reads TGTGCCACCTCCGATATTAGGGGAGAGACCCAGTACTTC. This sequence encodes CATSDIRGETQYF.

This sequence joins TRBV7-9 and TRBJ2-7; 9 bases fit TRBD1. Germline CDR1 reads SEHNR; CDR2 reads FQNEAQ (reference sequence). V shed 5 bases and J 6 bases; nucleotides not matched to a gene: 8. CDR3 length: 14 amino acids. Written as DNA, the CDR3 is TGTGCCAGCAGCCAAGCAACAGGGGGCAGCGAGCAGTACTTC. Translated: CASSQATGGSEQYF. Full variable domain (missing parts from reference TRBV7-9 and TRBJ2-7): DTGVSQNPRHKITKRGQNVTFRCDPISEHNRLYWYRQTLGQGPEFLTYFQNEAQLEKSRLLSDRFSAERPKGSFSTLEIQRTEQGDSAMYLCASSQATGGSEQYFGPGTRLTVT.

The V call is TRBV7-3, the J call TRBJ2-1; the D gene is possibly TRBD1 (5 bases). Germline V gene data show CDR1 as SGHTA and CDR2 as FQGTGA. The CDR3 covers 14 residues. Trimming cost V 5 bases and J 7 bases, with 15 bases left between them. The CDR3 region has the DNA TGTGCCAGCAGCGCTGACAGTGCTACGAATGAGCAGTTCTTC. Translated, it gives CASSADSATNEQFF.

The genes are TRBV18 and TRBJ2-7; 8 bases are a match to TRBD1. V was clipped by 4 bases and J by 0 bases; unmatched bases: 5. The CDR3 totals 15 residues. Germline loops: CDR1 KGHSH, CDR2 LQKENI. CDR3 loop: CASSRDRFSSYEQYF. CDR3 nucleotides: TGTGCCAGCTCACGGGACAGGTTCAGCTCCTACGAGCAGTACTTC.

The J gene is TRBJ2-7, the V gene TRBV7-2; possibly TRBD1 for D (6 bases). Germline V gene sequence: CDR1 SGHTA, CDR2 FQGNSA. Trimming stripped 1 base from V and 1 base from J, with 14 bases between. The CDR3 contains 16 residues. This CDR3 is CASSLGAGQGSYEQYF. The CDR3 region has the DNA TGTGCCAGCAGCTTAGGGGCGGGCCAGGGGTCCTACGAGCAGTACTTC.

This clone came up once. V gene TRBV29-1 combines with J gene TRBJ2-5; D ambiguous. Germline values: CDR1 SQVTM, CDR2 ANQGSEA. The V end lost 3 bases, the J end lost 4 bases, and 9 bases lay between the germline ends. This CDR3 region has 12 residues. Here the CDR3 reads CSVDRARETQYF. The CDR3 coding sequence is TGCAGCGTTGATCGGGCCAGAGAGACCCAGTACTTC.

The chain has TRBV5-6 and TRBJ1-1; no reliable D call. The CDR3 runs 12 residues. CDR1 and CDR2 (germline): SGHDT, YYEEEE. Trimming removed 0 bases at V and 5 bases at J, with 5 bases between. CDR3 amino acids: CASSLGLTEAFF. The CDR3 nucleotides are TGTGCCAGCAGCTTGGGTCTAACTGAAGCTTTCTTT.

This rearrangement joins TRBV6-2 or TRBV6-3 to TRBJ1-1; possibly TRBD1 for D (6 bases). Looked up from germline, CDR1 is MNHEY and CDR2 is SVGEGT. The CDR3 covers 16 residues. Trimming left V 6 bases short and J 8 bases short, with 25 bases between. The CDR3 coding sequence is TGTGCCAGCAGCACGATGGGAAAACAGGGTTTTGCCGAAGCTTTCTTT. Amino acid sequence: CASSTMGKQGFAEAFF.

V usage is TRBV11-2 and J usage is TRBJ1-2, with TRBD1 matching over 7 bases. The CDR3 is made up of 14 amino acids. Trimming took 4 bases from V and 3 from J; bases not matched to a gene: 5. In germline, CDR1 is SGHAT, CDR2 FQNNGV. The chain's CDR3 is CASSSTGSHYGYTF. The CDR3 nucleotides read TGTGCCAGCAGCTCGACAGGGTCCCACTATGGCTACACCTTC. Variable domain in full (rest from reference TRBV11-2 and TRBJ1-2): EAGVAQSPRYKIIEKRQSVAFWCNPISGHATLYWYQQILGQGPKLLIQFQNNGVVDDSQLPKDRFSAERLKGVDSTLKIQPAKLEDSAVYLCASSSTGSHYGYTFGSGTRLTVV.